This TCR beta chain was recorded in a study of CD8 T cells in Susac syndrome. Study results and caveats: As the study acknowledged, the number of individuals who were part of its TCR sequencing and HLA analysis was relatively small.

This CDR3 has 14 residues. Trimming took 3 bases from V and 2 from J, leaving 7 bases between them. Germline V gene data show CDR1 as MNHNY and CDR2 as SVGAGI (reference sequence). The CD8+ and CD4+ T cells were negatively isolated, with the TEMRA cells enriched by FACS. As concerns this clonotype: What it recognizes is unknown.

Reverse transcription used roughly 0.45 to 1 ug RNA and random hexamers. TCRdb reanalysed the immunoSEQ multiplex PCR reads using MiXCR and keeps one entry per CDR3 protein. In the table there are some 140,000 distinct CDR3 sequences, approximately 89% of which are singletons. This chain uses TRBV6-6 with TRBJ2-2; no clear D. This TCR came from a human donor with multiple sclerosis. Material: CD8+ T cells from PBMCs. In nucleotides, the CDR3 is TGTGCCAGCAGTTATAGTTTTAACACCGGGGAGCTGTTTTTT. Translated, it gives CASSYSFNTGELFF.